The clone carrying this T cell receptor (beta chain) was observed at least ten times. Its specificity is unknown. This CDR3 comprises 13 residues. CDR1 is SEHNR and CDR2 is FQNEAQ in the germline V gene (reference sequence). The germline V and J ends were trimmed by 2 bases and 5 bases, with 9 bases remaining between them. Time point here: longitudinal time-point 1 (baseline). Stored at -80 C, 2 million PBMCs were the source of the unsorted libraries. These data are taken from a study of neurological immune-mediated disorders. Study-wide results and limits: Falling below healthy controls, multiple sclerosis showed the least TCR clonal expansion, while HTLV-1-associated myelopathy showed the most. CDR3 amino acid sequences found in expanded clones were never shared across subjects, suggesting private repertoires in all groups.

With 10-nucleotide random UMIs included, cDNA was synthesized by 5'RACE. TCRdb reanalysed the 5' RACE reads using MiXCR and keeps one entry per CDR3 protein. The sample shows 70,000 to 75,000 distinct CDR3 sequences, roughly 15% of them seen only once. The rearrangement links TRBV7-9 to TRBJ2-5; D unresolved. The sample taken for sequencing was PBMCs. This receptor was taken from a female donor with HTLV-1-associated myelopathy (HAM/TSP). CDR3 loop: CASSLYLGETQYF. The CDR3 DNA reads as TGTGCCAGCAGCTTATACTTAGGGGAGACCCAGTACTTC.